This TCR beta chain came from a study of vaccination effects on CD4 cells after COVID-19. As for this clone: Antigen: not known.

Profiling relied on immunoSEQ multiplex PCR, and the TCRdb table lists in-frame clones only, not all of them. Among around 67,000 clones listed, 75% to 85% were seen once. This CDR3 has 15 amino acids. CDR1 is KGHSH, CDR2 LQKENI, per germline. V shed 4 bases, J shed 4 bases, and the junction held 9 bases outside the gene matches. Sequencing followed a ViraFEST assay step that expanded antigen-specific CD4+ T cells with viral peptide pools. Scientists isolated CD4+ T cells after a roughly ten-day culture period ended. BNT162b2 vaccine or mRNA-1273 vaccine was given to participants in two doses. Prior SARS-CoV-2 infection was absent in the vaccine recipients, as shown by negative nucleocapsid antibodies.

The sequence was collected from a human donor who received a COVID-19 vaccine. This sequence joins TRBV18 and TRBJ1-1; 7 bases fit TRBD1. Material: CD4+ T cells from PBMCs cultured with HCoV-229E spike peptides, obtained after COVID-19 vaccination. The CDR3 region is CASSLQLTGSTEAFF. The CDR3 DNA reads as TGTGCCAGCTCACTTCAACTGACAGGGAGCACTGAAGCTTTCTTT.